Below, 6 T cell receptor beta chains from the same sample are listed, as sequenced in a study of T cells after yellow fever vaccination. TCRdb re-called the 5' RACE reads through MiXCR, storing one row per CDR3 protein. The table shows about 630,000 distinct CDR3 sequences, with 10% to 15% occurring only once. The sequences come from PBMCs, collected on the day of the yellow fever booster vaccination. These receptors were obtained from a man aged 25 to 40 who received the YFV17D yellow fever vaccine.

V is TRBV7-3 and J is TRBJ2-7; perhaps D is TRBD1 or TRBD2 (5 bases each). Germline-derived CDR1 and CDR2 are SGHTA and FQGTGA. V dropped 0 bases and J dropped 5 bases, with 17 bases sitting between them. The CDR3 is 16 amino acids. The CDR3: CASSLTWGSGLDEQYF. In nucleotides, the CDR3 is TGTGCCAGCAGCTTAACCTGGGGGTCCGGGTTGGACGAGCAGTACTTC.

The chain links TRBV6-5 to TRBJ2-5; maybe TRBD2 (6 bases). Germline V gene data show CDR1 as MNHEY and CDR2 as SVGAGI. The CDR3 is 11 amino acids. V was trimmed by 8 bases and J by 4 bases, leaving 8 bases between them. The CDR3 loop is CASGEVETQYF. Written as DNA, the CDR3 is TGTGCCAGCGGGGAGGTAGAGACCCAGTACTTC.

This clonotype appeared a few times. The chain recombines TRBV7-2 with TRBJ2-3, with 14 positions matching TRBD2. Germline-derived CDR1 and CDR2 are SGHTA and FQGNSA. V gave up 5 bases and J gave up 7 bases; unmatched junction bases: 5. The CDR3 has 15 amino acids. DNA for the CDR3: TGTGCCAGCAGCCCGAGGACTAGCGGGAGGTATACGCAGTATTTT. As protein: CASSPRTSGRYTQYF. Filled out from reference TRBV7-2 and TRBJ2-3, the complete variable domain reads GAGVSQSPSNKVTEKGKDVELRCDPISGHTALYWYRQSLGQGLEFLIYFQGNSAPDKSGLPSDRFSAERTGGSVSTLTIQRTQQEDSAVYLCASSPRTSGRYTQYFGPGTRLTVL.

This clonotype was observed a few times. The genes are TRBV27 and TRBJ2-7; no clear D. The CDR3 is 13 residues long. V dropped 6 bases and J dropped 7 bases, with 16 bases sitting between them. CDR1 MNHEY and CDR2 SMNVEV come from the germline V gene (reference sequence). The CDR3 sequence is CASRAVPTWEQYF. The CDR3 DNA reads as TGTGCCAGCAGGGCGGTACCCACCTGGGAGCAGTACTTC.

V is TRBV6-2 or TRBV6-3 and J is TRBJ2-7, with 7 bases that match TRBD1. With V trimmed by 2 bases and J by 0 bases, 4 bases remained unmatched. Germline loops: CDR1 MNHEY, CDR2 SVGEGT. This CDR3 has 15 residues. CDR3 sequence reads: CASSYPTGHSYEQYF. The CDR3 DNA reads TGTGCCAGCAGTTACCCGACAGGGCACTCCTACGAGCAGTACTTC.

About this clonotype: Given the absence of the conserved phenylalanine or tryptophan at the CDR3 end, a read error is likely. The chain recombines TRBV15 with TRBJ2-3; 10 bases map to TRBD2. This CDR3 has 16 amino acids. Germline CDR1 reads LNHNV; CDR2 reads YYDKDF (reference sequence). With 1 base clipped from V and 4 bases from J, the junction kept 5 bases outside the gene matches. The CDR3 DNA is TGTGCCACCAGCAGAGCGGGGCTAGCGGGAGCAGATACGCAGTATTTA. The encoded protein is CATSRAGLAGADTQYL.